Listed below are T cell receptor beta chains from one sample, sequenced in a study of molecular identifiers for immune sequencing clone quantification. TCRdb reprocessed the PCR reads via MiXCR and lists one record per CDR3 protein. Of hundreds of thousands of distinct CDR3 sequences listed, over 20% are singletons. The sequenced sample was naive CD8+ T cells from blood, with Jurkat cell RNA spiked in. These receptors all stem from a human donor in good health. Some libraries in this study had Jurkat cell RNA spiked in. CDR3s include the opening cysteine and the closing phenylalanine or tryptophan. The order of the fields is D gene, clone size, J gene, V gene, CDR3 DNA, CDR3 protein. The D gene is left open where the match is weak. Size is omitted from some rows. Given values are once, few, many or a class for expanded clones.

- | - | TRBJ2-2 | TRBV30 | TGTGCCTGGGAGGGGGGGAGGAAGAACACCGGGGAGCTGTTTTTT | CAWEGGRKNTGELFF
TRBD1 | many | TRBJ2-4 | TRBV7-9 | TGTGCCAGCAGCTTAGTGACAGGGCCAAAAAACATTCAGTACTTC | CASSLVTGPKNIQYF
TRBD2 | many | TRBJ2-1 | TRBV3-1 | TGTGCCAGCAGCCAAGTGGCGGGAGTTGGTGAGCAGTTCTTC | CASSQVAGVGEQFF
- | many | TRBJ1-5 | TRBV6-5 | TGTGCCAGCAGCCCACTAGGAGGGCAGCCCCAGCATTTT | CASSPLGGQPQHF
TRBD1 | many | TRBJ2-7 | TRBV5-1 | TGCGCCAGCAGCTTGGCCCTTGGACAGGGGCCCACCTACGAGCAGTACTTC | CASSLALGQGPTYEQYF
- | many | TRBJ1-3 | TRBV7-6 | TGTGCCAGCAGCCGTACGGCGACCGGACGCTCTGGAAACACCATATATTTT | CASSRTATGRSGNTIYF
- | - | TRBJ1-1 | TRBV30 | TGTGCCTGGAGTGTATGGAACAGAGAAGCTTTCTTT | CAWSVWNREAFF
- | - | TRBJ2-7 | TRBV20-1 | TGCAGTGCTAGAGCTGCGGGGTTGGCCTACGGGCAGTACTTC | CSARAAGLAYGQYF
TRBD1 | many | TRBJ2-3 | TRBV7-2 | TGTGCCAGCAGCTCAAGACAGGGGGACACAGATACGCAGTATTTT | CASSSRQGDTDTQYF
- | - | TRBJ2-3 | TRBV27 | TGTGCCAGCAGTTCCTTCACGGGCCGAGGAACAGATACGCAGTATTTT | CASSSFTGRGTDTQYF
- | many | TRBJ1-1 | TRBV12-3/TRBV12-4 | TGTGCCAGCAGTTTAGTCGCGTTTGAAGCTTTCTTT | CASSLVAFEAFF
- | many | TRBJ2-2 | TRBV6-6 | TGTGCCAGCAGTTACTCGTTCGACGCGAACACCGGGGAGCTGTTTTTT | CASSYSFDANTGELFF
- | once | TRBJ2-7 | TRBV4-3 | TGCGCCGGCAGCCAGGACGACGGGCAGACCTACGAGCAGTACTTC | CAGSQDDGQTYEQYF
- | many | TRBJ2-1 | TRBV30 | TGTGCCTGGACCCGAGCAAACTACAATGAGCAGTTCTTC | CAWTRANYNEQFF
TRBD2 | many | TRBJ2-3 | TRBV29-1 | TGCAGCGTTGAAGTCTGGGCGGGGGGGCTCACAGATACGCAGTATTTT | CSVEVWAGGLTDTQYF
- | - | TRBJ2-3 | TRBV6-5 | TGTGCCAGCAGAGATAATAAACTTAGCGGTCCTAGCACAGATACGCAGTATTTT | CASRDNKLSGPSTDTQYF
- | - | TRBJ2-7 | TRBV30 | TGTGCCTGGAGTGTAATTGGGCACTACGAGCAGTACTTC | CAWSVIGHYEQYF
- | many | TRBJ1-1 | TRBV7-9 | TGTGCCAGCAGCTTAGTAAGGGGGAGAGTGGCTGAAGCTTTCTTT | CASSLVRGRVAEAFF